Described below is a single T cell receptor (beta chain) sequence and its context. The data belong to a study of CD8 T cells in Susac syndrome. The authors reverse transcribed roughly 0.5 to 1 ug RNA with random hexamers. A single record per CDR3 protein comes from TCRdb applying MiXCR to the immunoSEQ multiplex PCR reads. The table lists 20,000 to 25,000 distinct CDR3 sequences, approximately 93% of them singletons. This CDR3 comprises 17 residues. V shed 0 bases and J 3 bases; nucleotides not matched to a gene: 8. Germline V gene lookup returns CDR1 SGDLS and CDR2 YYNGEE. The TCR comes from a human donor in good health. V usage is TRBV9 and J usage is TRBJ1-2; 10 nucleotides agree with TRBD1. The sample taken for sequencing was CD8+ T cells from PBMCs. In DNA form, the CDR3 reads TGTGCCAGCAGCGTAGAATCCCGGACAGGGGGTTACTATGGCTACACCTTC. Amino acid sequence: CASSVESRTGGYYGYTF.